This passage covers 13 T cell receptor beta chains from one sample sequenced in a study of response to subunit inactivated influenza vaccine (dated by TCRdb to the late 2010s). Preparation of the library involved RT-PCR. These reads were obtained on an Illumina HiSeq 2500. TCRdb trimmed the raw reads at Q25, called clones with MiXCR and kept productive beta chains. Rows matching on CDR3 protein sequence are summarized as one entry with the most common DNA and genes. The sample records about 780,000 distinct CDR3 sequences, less than 20% of which are singletons. The top ten clones comprise roughly a tenth of the sample. The material sequenced was PBMCs from blood, taken 5 to 6 days after vaccination. Every receptor here comes from a man aged 50-59 years who received an inactivated influenza vaccine. Donor details come from another sample of the same person, matched by shared clones.

This clonotype was seen a few times. The chain links TRBV11-2 to TRBJ2-6; D call uncertain. In germline, CDR1 is SGHAT, CDR2 FQNNGV. Trimming cost V 0 bases and J 4 bases, with 13 bases left between them. The CDR3 consists of 17 residues. CDR3 bases: TGTGCCAGCAGCTTAGAGGGGTTACTTCGAGGGGCCAACGTCCTGACTTTC. It is translated as CASSLEGLLRGANVLTF.

The genes are TRBV12-3 or TRBV12-4 and TRBJ1-2; no clear D gene. CDR3 length equals 13 residues. Trimming cost V 6 bases and J 7 bases, with 15 bases left between them. CDR3 DNA sequence: TGTGCCAGCAGCTCCAAAGTCCTCAGTGGCTACACCTTC. Amino acid sequence: CASSSKVLSGYTF.

The chain joins TRBV20-1 to TRBJ2-2; a weak D match, TRBD1 (5 bases). The V gene's germline CDR1 is DFQATT and CDR2 SNEGSKA (reference sequence). Trimming pared 5 bases from V and 6 bases from J, leaving 16 bases between. The CDR3 sequence is 14 residues long. The CDR3 DNA sequence: TGCAGTGCTGTCAGGGCAGGTTCGGCCGGGGAGCTGTTTTTT. Encoded protein: CSAVRAGSAGELFF.

This clonotype was seen ten or more times. This sequence joins TRBV20-1 and TRBJ2-7; D gene ambiguous. Trimming cost V 4 bases and J 3 bases, with 13 bases left between them. Germline lookup yields CDR1 DFQATT and CDR2 SNEGSKA (reference sequence). The CDR3 runs 13 residues. The CDR3 sequence: CSAKINFNYEQYF. The DNA for the CDR3 is TGCAGTGCTAAGATTAATTTCAACTACGAGCAGTACTTC.

The table lists this clonotype with a few counts. The V and J genes are TRBV5-6 and TRBJ2-2; D gene unclear. The germline V and J ends were trimmed by 3 bases and 1 base, with 10 bases remaining between them. The CDR3 has 15 residues. From germline, CDR1 is SGHDT and CDR2 YYEEEE. CDR3 DNA: TGTGCCAGCAGCTGGTTACGAGGGAACACCGGGGAGCTGTTTTTT. As protein: CASSWLRGNTGELFF. Looking up the rest from reference TRBV5-6 and TRBJ2-2 gives the full variable domain: DAGVTQSPTHLIKTRGQQVTLRCSPKSGHDTVSWYQQALGQGPQFIFQYYEEEERQRGNFPDRFSGHQFPNYSSELNVNALLLGDSALYLCASSWLRGNTGELFFGEGSRLTVL.

This clonotype was counted a few times. This chain connects TRBV28 to TRBJ2-7; TRBD1 matches 8 bases. Looked up from germline, CDR1 is MDHEN and CDR2 is SYDVKM. After removal of 6 bases from V and 0 bases from J, the junction contained 16 bases not matched to a gene. The CDR3 is 18 amino acids. The CDR3, as DNA: TGTGCCAGCAGCTTGCCCCTTAGGACAGGGCGAAGCTCCTACGAGCAGTACTTC. Its protein product is CASSLPLRTGRSSYEQYF.

This clonotype has only a few counts. CDR3 amino acids: CASKLTLIGTQYF. The CDR3, as DNA: TGTGCCAGCAAGCTAACATTGATTGGGACCCAGTACTTC. This sequence joins TRBV6-2 or TRBV6-3 and TRBJ2-5; D unresolved. Germline V gene data show CDR1 as MNHEY and CDR2 as SVGEGT. CDR3 size: 13 residues. V lost 7 bases to trimming and J lost 7 bases, with 16 bases between them.

The J gene is TRBJ2-1, the V gene TRBV7-3; 8 bases line up with TRBD2. CDR1 is SGHTA, CDR2 FQGTGA, per germline. This CDR3 region has 16 residues. With V trimmed by 1 base and J by 7 bases, 9 bases remained unmatched. CDR3 bases: TGTGCCAGCAGCTTAAACCCGGGACTAGAGTTGAATGAGCAGTTCTTC. Translating gives CASSLNPGLELNEQFF.

The table lists this clonotype with a few counts. The chain couples TRBV10-3 to TRBJ2-5; no definite D call. V was clipped by 11 bases and J by 2 bases, with 9 bases between them. The CDR3 totals 11 residues. Germline V lookup: CDR1 ENHRY, CDR2 SYGVKD. CDR3 sequence reads: CASKGQETQYF. The CDR3 DNA sequence: TGTGCCTCCAAGGGTCAAGAGACCCAGTACTTC.

This clonotype was found a few times. The V call is TRBV5-1, the J call TRBJ2-1, with 7 bases that match TRBD2. Germline assignment: CDR1 SGHRS and CDR2 YFSETQ. The CDR3 has 13 residues. With 4 bases clipped from V and 5 bases from J, the junction kept 3 bases outside the gene matches. The CDR3 DNA reads TGCGCCAGCAGCAGCGGGACTAACAATGAGCAGTTCTTC. It translates to CASSSGTNNEQFF.

This clonotype was detected only a few times. The chain is built from TRBV7-2 and TRBJ2-1, with 10 bases aligning to TRBD2. With 6 bases clipped from V and 10 bases from J, the junction kept 15 bases outside the gene matches. CDR1 and CDR2 from the germline V gene are SGHTA and FQGNSA. The CDR3 sequence is 16 residues long. The DNA of the CDR3 is TGTGCCAGCAGTCTCTCGGCTAGCGGGGGTCTCAGGGAGCAGTTCTTC. Protein product: CASSLSASGGLREQFF.

The chain combines TRBV5-5 with TRBJ2-7, with 14 positions matching TRBD2. Looked up from germline, CDR1 is SGHKS and CDR2 is YYEKEE (reference sequence). Germline trimming cut 3 bases from V and 5 bases from J; bases unmatched to any gene: 4. The CDR3 has 15 residues. CDR3 loop: CASSSGTSGSHEQYF. The CDR3 DNA reads as TGTGCCAGCAGCTCCGGGACTAGCGGGAGTCACGAGCAGTACTTC.

This chain uses TRBV29-1 with TRBJ1-3; unclear D gene. This CDR3 is 12 amino acids long. V was cut by 4 bases and J by 4 bases, with 8 bases left in between. Germline values: CDR1 SQVTM, CDR2 ANQGSEA. The CDR3 DNA is TGCAGCGTTGTTGGTTCGGGAAACACCATATATTTT. It is translated as CSVVGSGNTIYF.